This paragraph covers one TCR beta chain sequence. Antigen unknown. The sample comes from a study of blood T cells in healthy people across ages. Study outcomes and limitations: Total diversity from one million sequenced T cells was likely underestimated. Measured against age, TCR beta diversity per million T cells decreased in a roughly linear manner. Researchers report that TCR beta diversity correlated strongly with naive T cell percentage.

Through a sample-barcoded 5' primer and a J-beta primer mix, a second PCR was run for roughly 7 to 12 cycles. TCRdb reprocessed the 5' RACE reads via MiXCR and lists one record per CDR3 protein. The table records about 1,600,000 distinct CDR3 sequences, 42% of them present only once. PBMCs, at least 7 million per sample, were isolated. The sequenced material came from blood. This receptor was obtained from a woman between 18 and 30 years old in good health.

CDR3 DNA sequence: TGTGCCAGCAGCCGGAGGGGGGGCTACGAGCAGTACTTC. Amino acids: CASSRRGGYEQYF. The chain carries TRBV3-1 and TRBJ2-4; the D gene is possibly TRBD2 (7 bases). Judging by the DNA end, TRBJ2-7 fits better; the J call may be wrong. From germline, CDR1 is LGHDT and CDR2 YNNKEL (reference sequence). The CDR3 length is 13 residues.